Following are 7 T cell receptor beta chains from one sample sequenced in a study of blood T cell repertoires in COVID-19. Assay used: immunoSEQ multiplex PCR; TCRdb lists only in-frame clones, some missing. The sample consists of about 390,000 clones, about 90% of them appearing once. Sequenced: peripheral blood. Receptor source: an older woman with COVID-19, enrolled during active disease.

The chain couples TRBV7-9 to TRBJ1-1; D unclear. V shed 5 bases and J shed 4 bases, with 17 bases lying between them. The length of the CDR3 is 15 residues. The V gene's germline CDR1 is SEHNR and CDR2 FQNEAQ (reference sequence). CDR3 region: CASSREGAATTEAFF. DNA of the CDR3: TGTGCCAGCAGCCGGGAGGGTGCAGCAACCACTGAAGCTTTCTTT.

The chain carries TRBV5-1 and TRBJ2-5; D may be TRBD2 (6 bases). This CDR3 spans 16 amino acids. CDR1 is SGHRS, CDR2 YFSETQ, per germline. The germline V and J ends were trimmed by 0 bases and 5 bases, with 17 bases remaining between them. The CDR3 DNA reads TGCGCCAGCAGCTTGGGGGACTCGGCGGGGCAGGAGACCCAGTACTTC. Translated: CASSLGDSAGQETQYF.

The CDR3 is CASSDQGQRNQPQHF. The CDR3 DNA reads TGTGCCAGCAGTGACCAGGGCCAGAGGAATCAGCCCCAGCATTTT. V usage is TRBV2 and J usage is TRBJ1-5; tentative D call: TRBD1 (5 bases). The CDR3 is made up of 15 amino acids. The V end lost 3 bases, the J end lost 4 bases, and 13 bases lay between the germline ends. Germline-derived CDR1 and CDR2 are SNHLY and FYNNEI.

V and J are TRBV5-6 and TRBJ2-7; D perhaps matches TRBD2 (7 bases). The V end lost 5 bases, the J end lost 4 bases, and 13 bases lay between the germline ends. Germline-derived CDR1 and CDR2 are SGHDT and YYEEEE. The CDR3 extends over 13 amino acids. The CDR3: CASSPGGGYEQYF. As DNA, the CDR3 is TGTGCCAGCAGTCCGGGGGGCGGTTACGAGCAGTACTTC. The full variable domain, in which reference TRBV5-6 and TRBJ2-7 provide the parts outside the CDR3, is DAGVTQSPTHLIKTRGQQVTLRCSPKSGHDTVSWYQQALGQGPQFIFQYYEEEERQRGNFPDRFSGHQFPNYSSELNVNALLLGDSALYLCASSPGGGYEQYFGPGTRLTVT.

V and J are TRBV5-6 and TRBJ1-2; possible D gene TRBD1, 5 bases. The CDR3 is 14 amino acids. Germline CDR1 SGHDT, CDR2 YYEEEE. V was shortened by 3 bases and J by 7 bases, with 16 bases between the two germline ends. CDR3 loop: CASSWYIGGGGYTF. The CDR3, as DNA: TGTGCCAGCAGCTGGTATATTGGGGGAGGTGGCTACACCTTC.

The chain links TRBV19 to TRBJ2-3; TRBD2 aligns across 10 bases. CDR3 length: 17 amino acids. With 5 bases clipped from V and 0 bases from J, the junction kept 8 bases outside the gene matches. Per the germline V gene, CDR1 is LNHDA and CDR2 is SQIVND (reference sequence). The chain's CDR3 is CASSSSGGVSSTDTQYF. CDR3 sequence (DNA): TGTGCCAGTAGTTCTAGCGGGGGAGTATCTAGCACAGATACGCAGTATTTT.

This clone came up once. The chain employs TRBV29-1 and TRBJ1-1; 9 positions match TRBD1. The CDR3 is 15 amino acids. Germline CDR1 and CDR2: SQVTM and ANQGSEA. J gave up 5 bases and V 6 bases, and 13 bases lay outside the gene matches. Here the CDR3 reads CSVQLRTGVDTEAFF. The CDR3, as DNA: TGCAGCGTACAACTAAGGACAGGGGTGGATACTGAAGCTTTCTTT.